The present entry profiles one T cell receptor (beta chain) with its context. The record originates from a study of cytomegalovirus exposure and HLA in healthy donors. The CDR3 is 17 residues long. The junction had 12 bases not matched to a gene; V was cut back by 4 bases and J by 4 bases. Per the germline V gene, CDR1 is MDHEN and CDR2 is SYDVKM. The PCR contained 60 Vbeta and 13 Jbeta primers. In the source study's methods: Roughly 11 million shared chains were among the about 80 million unique TCR beta chains that a later analysis counted. Profiling relied on immunoSEQ multiplex PCR, and the TCRdb table lists in-frame clones only, not all of them. Clone size and V and J calls were adopted from that table, with D and trimming inferred from the DNA. The sample yields 75,000 to 90,000 clones, 70% to 80% seen once.

The sequenced sample was PBMCs. The sequence was collected from a man aged 25-45 years in good health and CMV-seropositive. The rearrangement uses TRBV28 and TRBJ2-1; TRBD1 matches 8 bases. CDR3 protein: CASSSPPGQGSYNEQFF. CDR3 coding DNA: TGTGCCAGCAGTTCCCCCCCTGGACAGGGCAGTTACAATGAGCAGTTCTTC.